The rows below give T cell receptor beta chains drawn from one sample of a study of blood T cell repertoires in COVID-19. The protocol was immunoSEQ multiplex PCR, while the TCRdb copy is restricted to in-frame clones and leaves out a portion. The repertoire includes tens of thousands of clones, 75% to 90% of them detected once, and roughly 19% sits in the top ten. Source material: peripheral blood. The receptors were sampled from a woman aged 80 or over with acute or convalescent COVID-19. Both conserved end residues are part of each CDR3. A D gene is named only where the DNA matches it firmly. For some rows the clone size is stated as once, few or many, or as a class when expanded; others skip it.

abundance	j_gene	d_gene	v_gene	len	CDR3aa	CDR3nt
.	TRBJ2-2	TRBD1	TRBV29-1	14	CSVTGGAFTGELFF	TGCAGCGTAACAGGGGGCGCTTTCACCGGGGAGCTGTTTTTT
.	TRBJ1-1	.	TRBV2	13	CASRNEGNTEAFF	TGTGCCAGCAGGAACGAGGGAAACACTGAAGCTTTCTTT
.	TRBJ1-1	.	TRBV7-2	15	CASSLEPRVGTEAFF	TGTGCCAGCAGCTTAGAACCCAGGGTGGGCACTGAAGCTTTCTTT
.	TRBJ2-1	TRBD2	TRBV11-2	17	CASSIYRGTSGYNEQFF	TGTGCCAGCAGCATCTATCGGGGGACTAGCGGCTACAATGAGCAGTTCTTC
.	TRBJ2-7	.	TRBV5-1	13	CASSLRGSYEQYF	TGCGCCAGCAGCTTGAGGGGGTCCTACGAGCAGTACTTC
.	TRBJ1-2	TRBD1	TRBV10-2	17	CASSEVTGGRNHYGYTF	TGCGCCAGCAGTGAGGTGACAGGGGGGAGAAATCACTATGGCTACACCTTC
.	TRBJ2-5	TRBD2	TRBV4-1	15	CASSQGRAGDETQYF	TGCGCCAGCAGCCAGGGGAGAGCGGGAGATGAGACCCAGTACTTC
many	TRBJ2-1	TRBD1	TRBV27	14	CASKGQGLWNEQFF	TGTGCCAGTAAGGGACAGGGGTTGTGGAATGAGCAGTTCTTC
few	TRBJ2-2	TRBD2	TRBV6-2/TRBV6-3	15	CASSRLARNTGELFF	TGTGCCAGCAGTCGACTAGCCCGGAACACCGGGGAGCTGTTTTTT
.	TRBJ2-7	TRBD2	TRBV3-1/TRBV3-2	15	CASSQARGGYYEQYF	TGTGCCAGCAGCCAAGCCCGCGGGGGGTACTACGAGCAGTACTTC
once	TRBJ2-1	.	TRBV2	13	CASSEASSDEQFF	TGTGCCAGCAGTGAAGCAAGTTCGGATGAGCAGTTCTTC
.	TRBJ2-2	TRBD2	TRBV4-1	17	CASSRTRTSGSVGELFF	TGCGCCAGCAGCCGGACCCGGACTAGCGGGAGCGTCGGGGAGCTGTTTTTT
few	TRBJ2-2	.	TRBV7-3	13	CASSVGNTGELFF	TGTGCCAGCAGTGTCGGGAACACCGGGGAGCTGTTTTTT
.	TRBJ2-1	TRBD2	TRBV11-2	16	CASSLVGGGSYNEQFF	TGTGCCAGCAGCTTAGTGGGCGGGGGGTCCTACAATGAGCAGTTCTTC
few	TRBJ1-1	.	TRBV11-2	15	CASSLEYGMNTEAFF	TGTGCCAGCAGCTTAGAATACGGTATGAACACTGAAGCTTTCTTT
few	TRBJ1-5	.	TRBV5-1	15	CASSLQGVGNQPQHF	TGCGCCAGCAGCTTGCAAGGGGTTGGAAATCAGCCCCAGCATTTT
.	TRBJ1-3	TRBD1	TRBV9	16	CASSLGQGKTGNTIYF	TGTGCCAGCAGCCTTGGACAGGGGAAGACTGGAAACACCATATATTTT
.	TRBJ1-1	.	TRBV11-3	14	CASSLAGRRTEAFF	TGTGCCAGCAGCTTAGCGGGGAGGCGGACTGAAGCTTTCTTT
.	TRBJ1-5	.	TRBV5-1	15	CASSLGDISNQPQHF	TGCGCCAGCAGCTTGGGGGACATTAGCAATCAGCCCCAGCATTTT
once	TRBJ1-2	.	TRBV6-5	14	CASSYSQENYGYTF	TGTGCCAGCAGTTACTCACAGGAGAACTATGGCTACACCTTC
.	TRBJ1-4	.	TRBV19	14	CASSGGSSNEKLFF	TGTGCCAGCAGCGGTGGGTCTTCTAATGAAAAACTGTTTTTT
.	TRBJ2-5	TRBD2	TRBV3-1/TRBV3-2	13	CASMASGIETQYF	TGTGCCAGCATGGCTAGCGGGATAGAGACCCAGTACTTC
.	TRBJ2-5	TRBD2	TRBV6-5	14	CASRLAGGRETQYF	TGTGCCAGCAGGTTAGCGGGGGGCCGGGAGACCCAGTACTTC
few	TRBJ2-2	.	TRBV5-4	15	CASSSDAEAIGELFF	TGTGCCAGCAGCTCTGACGCAGAGGCCATCGGGGAGCTGTTTTTT
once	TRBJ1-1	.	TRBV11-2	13	CASSLDSGPKAFF	TGTGCCAGCAGCTTAGATTCAGGGCCCAAAGCTTTCTTT
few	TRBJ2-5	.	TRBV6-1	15	CASSEGAAVQETQYF	TGTGCCAGCAGTGAGGGGGCCGCTGTACAAGAGACCCAGTACTTC
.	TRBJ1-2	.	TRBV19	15	CASSITGVANYGYTF	TGTGCCAGTAGTATCACCGGGGTTGCTAACTATGGCTACACCTTC
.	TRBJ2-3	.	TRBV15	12	CATSRDADTQYF	TGTGCCACCAGCAGAGACGCGGATACGCAGTATTTT
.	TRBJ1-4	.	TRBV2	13	CASIGQGNEKLFF	TGTGCCAGCATAGGGCAGGGGAATGAAAAACTGTTTTTT
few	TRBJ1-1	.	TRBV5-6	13	CASSFDRDTEAFF	TGTGCCAGCAGCTTCGACAGAGACACTGAAGCTTTCTTT
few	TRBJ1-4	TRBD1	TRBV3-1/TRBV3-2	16	CASSQTPGQGGEKLFF	TGTGCCAGCAGCCAAACCCCGGGACAGGGCGGTGAAAAACTGTTTTTT
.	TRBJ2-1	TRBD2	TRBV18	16	CASSPYDGLAGGYQFF	TGTGCCAGCTCACCTTACGATGGACTAGCGGGAGGATATCAGTTCTTC